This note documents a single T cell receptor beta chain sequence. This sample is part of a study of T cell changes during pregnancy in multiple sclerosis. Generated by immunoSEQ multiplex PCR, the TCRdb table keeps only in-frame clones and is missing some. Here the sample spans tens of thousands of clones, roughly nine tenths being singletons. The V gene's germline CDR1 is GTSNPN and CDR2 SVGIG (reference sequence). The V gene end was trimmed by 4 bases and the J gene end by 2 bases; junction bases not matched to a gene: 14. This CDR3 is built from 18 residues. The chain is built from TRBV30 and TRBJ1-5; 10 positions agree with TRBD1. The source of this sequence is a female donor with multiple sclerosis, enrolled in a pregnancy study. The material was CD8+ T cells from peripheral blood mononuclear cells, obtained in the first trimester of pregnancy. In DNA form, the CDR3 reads TGTGCCTGGACCCCGGGACAGGGGAGAAATTTCGGCAATCAGCCCCAGCATTTT. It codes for CAWTPGQGRNFGNQPQHF.